The rows below give T cell receptor beta chains drawn from one sample of a study of control samples from healthy donors and cancer patients. TCRdb's copy holds only in-frame clones and misses some; the assay was immunoSEQ multiplex PCR. The sample yields around 77,000 clones, 85% to 95% seen once. Sequenced material: blood. Source of these receptors: a woman aged 60-75 years in good health. CDR3s leave out the opening cysteine and the closing phenylalanine or tryptophan.

TRBV19	TRBJ2-7	ASSALAGVGSEQY
TRBV9	TRBJ1-2	ASSAGGGRNYGYT
TRBV3-1/TRBV3-2	TRBJ2-3	ASSPSNTDTQY
TRBV7-9	TRBJ2-5	ASSPGPLGETQY
TRBV28	TRBJ2-5	ASSHQGAETQY
TRBV4-2	TRBJ1-4	ASSTQTERVEKLF
TRBV5-1	TRBJ2-2	ASSAGQYSNTGELF
TRBV9	TRBJ1-6	ASSAVTGTVLH
TRBV6-1	TRBJ1-2	ASSGAGQAVTYGYT
TRBV4-3	TRBJ1-1	ASSQDRILNTEAF
TRBV9	TRBJ1-6	ASSTDPGGYNSPLH
TRBV7-2	TRBJ1-1	ASSLAPRTGVTEAF
TRBV4-3	TRBJ2-7	ASSQSWTSSYEQY
TRBV28	TRBJ2-7	ASSFFYEQY
TRBV19	TRBJ2-2	ASTLAGGTGWGELF
TRBV24-1	TRBJ2-3	ATSASSTDTQY
TRBV3-1/TRBV3-2	TRBJ1-2	ASSPRPQGDYGYT
TRBV6-2/TRBV6-3	TRBJ1-1	ASSQGAHGEAF
TRBV4-1	TRBJ2-7	ASSQEDTISYEQY
TRBV5-1	TRBJ2-5	ASSYLTGRGETQY
TRBV19	TRBJ2-1	ASSRIAGVPSSEQF
TRBV19	TRBJ1-4	ASATGGYGEKLF
TRBV5-1	TRBJ2-2	ASTPGDRGPLAGELF
TRBV28	TRBJ1-3	ASSFRASGNTIY
TRBV7-2	TRBJ2-3	ASSLFDTQY
TRBV10-3	TRBJ1-5	ATQDGASNQPQH
TRBV5-1	TRBJ2-7	ASSPQTGGYEQY
TRBV9	TRBJ1-4	ASSPGTGTNEKLF
TRBV9	TRBJ2-1	ASSVDETAALDNEQF
TRBV12-3/TRBV12-4	TRBJ1-1	ASSSQGAEAF
TRBV7-9	TRBJ2-2	ASSSGQGTGELF
TRBV12-3/TRBV12-4	TRBJ1-1	ASSLIDGAEAF
TRBV28	TRBJ1-2	ARKAEEDYGYT
TRBV2	TRBJ2-5	ASSEGTQY
TRBV5-1	TRBJ1-1	ASSLIDRNTEAF
TRBV3-1/TRBV3-2	TRBJ2-6	ASSPISGSGANVLT
TRBV15	TRBJ1-6	ATSRDFQDSPLH
TRBV6-6	TRBJ1-6	ASKQIDNSPLH
TRBV19	TRBJ2-3	ASRSGGDTQY
TRBV30	TRBJ2-5	AWRVLAGGETQY
TRBV7-6	TRBJ2-3	ASSPVQDTQY
TRBV3-1/TRBV3-2	TRBJ2-1	ASSLRLASGREEDNEQF
TRBV3-1/TRBV3-2	TRBJ1-4	ASSQAVFNPSRDEKLF
TRBV7-6	TRBJ2-2	ASSLNQVLSTGELF
TRBV19	TRBJ1-5	ASSNRANQPQH
TRBV7-2	TRBJ2-1	ASSQGTSGSNEQF
TRBV24-1	TRBJ2-7	ATSGPTTYEQY
TRBV4-3	TRBJ1-1	ASSQEAANTEAF
TRBV11-2	TRBJ2-1	ASSIPRGDEQF
TRBV2	TRBJ1-6	ASRIQGANSPLH
TRBV19	TRBJ1-5	ASSIWTGPNQPQH